This record concerns one T cell receptor (beta chain) sequence. The antigen remains undetermined. Germline values: CDR1 MDHEN, CDR2 SYDVKM. CDR3 length: 14 residues. With 6 bases clipped from V and 6 bases from J, the junction kept 7 bases outside the gene matches. Assay used: immunoSEQ multiplex PCR; TCRdb lists only in-frame clones, some missing. Of about 64,000 clones detected, approximately 95% appear once; the ten largest clones hold roughly 6.3%. This entry is derived from a study of cytomegalovirus exposure and HLA in healthy donors. Whole-study findings and limits: The authors confirmed in vitro that a few CMV-associated chains were specific for CMV antigens.

The specimen was PBMCs. This sequence joins TRBV28 and TRBJ2-7; 11 bases are shared with TRBD2. The receptor's source is a woman between 18 and 30 years old in good health and CMV-seropositive. The CDR3 spells CASRKTSGGFEQYF. The CDR3 nucleotides read TGTGCCAGCAGGAAAACTAGCGGGGGTTTCGAGCAGTACTTC.